These 28 T cell receptor beta chains were sequenced from one sample in a study of T-cell memory formation after mild COVID-19. Each CDR3 protein gets one entry after TCRdb re-called the 5' RACE reads with MiXCR. Of some 100,000 distinct CDR3 sequences in the sample, 11% were seen once. Specimen: PBMCs or a T cell subset sorted from them (not recorded which). The receptors derive from a young man who had mild COVID-19 (a few samples of this study predate the infection). Cell type and time point are not known.

The table lists this clonotype with a few counts. This rearrangement joins TRBV5-1 to TRBJ2-3, with D perhaps given as TRBD1 or TRBD2 (5 bases each). V was shortened by 3 bases and J by 6 bases, with 17 bases between the two germline ends. Germline lookup yields CDR1 SGHRS and CDR2 YFSETQ. This CDR3 spans 15 amino acids. The CDR3 protein is CASSSRLEGSDTQYF. The CDR3 nucleotides are TGCGCCAGCAGCTCCCGACTTGAGGGGTCCGATACGCAGTATTTT.

This clonotype came up a few times. The V gene is TRBV7-9, the J gene TRBJ1-3, with D possibly TRBD1 on 5 matching bases. In germline, CDR1 is SEHNR, CDR2 FQNEAQ (reference sequence). The CDR3 loop spans 15 amino acids. V was shortened by 5 bases and J by 0 bases, with 11 bases between the two germline ends. The chain's CDR3 is CASSPGALSGNTIYF. The CDR3 nucleotides are TGTGCCAGCAGCCCTGGGGCTCTCTCTGGAAACACCATATATTTT.

This chain uses TRBV12-3 or TRBV12-4 with TRBJ1-2; D is possibly TRBD1 (5 bases). Trimming left V 5 bases short and J 5 bases short, with 15 bases between. The CDR3 runs 14 residues. The DNA of the CDR3 is TGTGCCAGCAGTAAATCCGGGGGAGTTTATGGCTACACCTTC. Translation gives CASSKSGGVYGYTF.

The rearrangement joins TRBV7-9 to TRBJ2-1, with 10 nucleotides matching TRBD2. V lost 5 bases and J lost 8; bases outside the gene matches: 9. From germline, CDR1 is SEHNR and CDR2 FQNEAQ (reference sequence). This CDR3 contains 15 residues. The CDR3 DNA reads TGTGCCAGCAGCATCAGCGGGGGGGCCATCGATGAGCAGTTCTTC. Protein product: CASSISGGAIDEQFF.

V is TRBV7-9 and J is TRBJ2-1, with a tentative D call TRBD2 (6 bases). This CDR3 is built from 18 residues. The V and J ends lost 4 bases and 5 bases respectively, with 24 bases between them. Germline V gene sequence: CDR1 SEHNR, CDR2 FQNEAQ (reference sequence). CDR3 nucleotides: TGTGCCAGCAGCTCGCCTTATCTCGGGGGAGCAACAAACAATGAGCAGTTCTTC. Amino acids: CASSSPYLGGATNNEQFF.

This clonotype has a handful of counts. The chain employs TRBV7-9 and TRBJ1-1; D uncertain. The germline gives CDR1 SEHNR, CDR2 FQNEAQ (reference sequence). The CDR3 runs 12 residues. V was shortened by 4 bases and J by 5 bases, with 8 bases between the two germline ends. The CDR3 sequence: CASSSYRTEAFF. For the CDR3, the DNA is TGTGCCAGCAGCTCGTACCGAACTGAAGCTTTCTTT.

The chain recombines TRBV7-6 with TRBJ2-6; the D gene is possibly TRBD1 (5 bases). V lost 5 bases, J lost 4 bases, and 15 bases lay in between. CDR3 length: 16 amino acids. From germline, CDR1 is SGHVS and CDR2 FNYEAQ. The CDR3 DNA reads TGTGCCAGCAGCCCCATACCTAGGGGAGGGGCCAACGTCCTGACTTTC. Amino acids: CASSPIPRGGANVLTF.

The J gene is TRBJ2-7, the V gene TRBV7-2; D is perhaps TRBD1 or TRBD2 (5 bases each). With 1 base removed from V and 3 bases from J, the gap between germline ends came to 10 bases. CDR1 is SGHTA, CDR2 FQGNSA, per germline. There are 14 residues in the CDR3. CDR3 sequence: CASSLGGAGYEQYV. CDR3 bases: TGTGCCAGCAGCTTAGGGGGCGCGGGCTACGAGCAGTACGTC.

This clonotype was observed many times. This rearrangement joins TRBV11-2 to TRBJ2-5; D unresolved. The CDR3 consists of 12 residues. The germline CDR1 and CDR2 sequences are SGHAT and FQNNGV. The V end lost 0 bases, the J end lost 1 base, and 0 bases lay between the germline ends. The CDR3 spells CASSLDQETQYF. In nucleotides, the CDR3 is TGTGCCAGCAGCTTAGACCAAGAGACCCAGTACTTC.

This chain links TRBV12-3 or TRBV12-4 with TRBJ1-1; the D is unclear. This CDR3 is built from 16 residues. Trimming cost V 2 bases and J 0 bases, with 13 bases left between them. CDR3 sequence: CASSLWQENMNTEAFF. The CDR3 DNA reads TGTGCCAGCAGTTTATGGCAGGAAAACATGAACACTGAAGCTTTCTTT.

This clonotype was found a few times. The chain joins TRBV5-1 to TRBJ1-2; D is possibly TRBD1 (6 bases). The CDR3 runs to 16 residues. V was pared by 1 base and J by 1 base, with 14 bases between. The V gene's germline CDR1 is SGHRS and CDR2 YFSETQ. The CDR3 protein is CASSLRGTDDNYGYTF. Written as DNA, the CDR3 is TGCGCCAGCAGCTTGAGGGGGACGGACGATAACTATGGCTACACCTTC.

V and J are TRBV20-1 and TRBJ2-7; D is undetermined. Germline CDR1 DFQATT, CDR2 SNEGSKA (reference sequence). The CDR3 has 13 residues. The V gene lost 0 bases and the J gene lost 2 bases, with 8 bases spanning the gap. DNA for the CDR3: TGCAGTGCTAGAGACAGGCATACCTACGAGCAGTACTTC. Translated, it gives CSARDRHTYEQYF.

The rearrangement joins TRBV6-2 or TRBV6-3 to TRBJ2-4; 7 nucleotides match TRBD1. Germline CDR1 is MNHEY and CDR2 is SVGEGT. This CDR3 region has 15 residues. The junction had 9 bases not matched to a gene; V was cut back by 5 bases and J by 5 bases. The CDR3 nucleotides are TGTGCCAGCAGTCCTACCCGGACAGGCCAAAACATTCAGTACTTC. Translating gives CASSPTRTGQNIQYF.

This clonotype has at least ten counts. V and J are TRBV7-2 and TRBJ2-3, with D unresolved. In germline, CDR1 is SGHTA, CDR2 FQGNSA. This CDR3 comprises 15 residues. The V and J ends lost 0 bases and 6 bases respectively, with 13 bases between them. CDR3 loop: CASSLARTNLDTQYF. The CDR3 coding sequence is TGTGCCAGCAGCTTAGCGAGGACGAATTTGGATACGCAGTATTTT.

This clonotype appeared a few times. CDR3 sequence reads: CASSEGASDTQYF. Here the CDR3 DNA reads TGTGCCAGCAGTGAAGGCGCCTCAGATACGCAGTATTTT. The chain recombines TRBV2 with TRBJ2-3, with unresolved D. V lost 1 base and J lost 4, with 6 bases in between. Germline CDR1 reads SNHLY; CDR2 reads FYNNEI. This CDR3 comprises 13 residues. The full variable domain, its missing parts supplied by reference TRBV2 and TRBJ2-3, is EPEVTQTPSHQVTQMGQEVILRCVPISNHLYFYWYRQILGQKVEFLVSFYNNEISEKSEIFDDQFSVERPDGSNFTLKIRSTKLEDSAMYFCASSEGASDTQYFGPGTRLTVL.

As DNA, the CDR3 is TGCGCCAGCAGCTTGGACGGAAATCCCTCCTACGAGCAGTACGTC. Protein: CASSLDGNPSYEQYV. V and J are TRBV5-1 and TRBJ2-7; no clear D gene. The CDR3 is 15 amino acids. From germline, CDR1 is SGHRS and CDR2 YFSETQ. Trimming shortened V by 0 bases and J by 0 bases, and 10 bases separated the two germline ends.

This sequence joins TRBV20-1 and TRBJ1-5; D call uncertain. From germline, CDR1 is DFQATT and CDR2 SNEGSKA (reference sequence). V lost 3 bases, J lost 0 bases, and 12 bases lay in between. The CDR3 spans 15 residues. CDR3 sequence reads: CSASLAPYSNQPQHF. The CDR3, as DNA: TGCAGTGCTAGTTTGGCCCCTTATAGCAATCAGCCCCAGCATTTT.

This clonotype was picked up a small number of times. The rearrangement uses TRBV20-1 and TRBJ2-7; 9 bases are shared with TRBD1. This CDR3 comprises 14 residues. Germline lookup yields CDR1 DFQATT and CDR2 SNEGSKA (reference sequence). V was pared by 0 bases and J by 4 bases, with 4 bases of the junction left unmatched. The CDR3 loop reads CSARDKQGAYEQYF. Written as DNA, the CDR3 is TGCAGTGCTAGAGATAAACAGGGGGCGTACGAGCAGTACTTC.

The chain carries TRBV7-8 and TRBJ2-3; 8 positions agree with TRBD2. V lost 3 bases and J lost 4; bases outside the gene matches: 12. The CDR3 contains 17 residues. Germline loops: CDR1 SGHVS, CDR2 FQNEAQ. The CDR3: CASSFSGGPFRADTQYF. The CDR3 region has the DNA TGTGCCAGCAGCTTCAGCGGGGGCCCCTTTAGAGCAGATACGCAGTATTTT.

This chain uses TRBV5-3 with TRBJ1-1; D uncertain. TRBV5-3 is an open reading frame, and its role is uncertain. Trimming left V 3 bases short and J 3 bases short, with 12 bases between. This CDR3 has 14 residues. CDR3 sequence: CARSWRVRDTEAFF. DNA for the CDR3: TGTGCCAGAAGCTGGAGGGTGCGCGACACTGAAGCTTTCTTT.

This clonotype was seen repeatedly, ten times or more. V usage is TRBV27 and J usage is TRBJ1-1; TRBD1 might be the D (5 bases). In germline, CDR1 is MNHEY, CDR2 SMNVEV (reference sequence). The V and J ends lost 0 bases and 1 base respectively, with 6 bases between them. This CDR3 spans 14 amino acids. The CDR3 loop reads CASSLSTANTEAFF. Here the CDR3 DNA reads TGTGCCAGCAGTTTATCGACAGCGAACACTGAAGCTTTCTTT.

V gene TRBV7-9 combines with J gene TRBJ1-5, with D uncertain. The CDR3 runs to 12 residues. Trimming took 5 bases from V and 3 from J, leaving 5 bases between them. CDR1 and CDR2 (germline): SEHNR, FQNEAQ (reference sequence). The CDR3 is CASSANNQPQHF. The CDR3 bases are TGTGCCAGCAGCGCTAACAATCAGCCCCAGCATTTT. Supplemented by reference TRBV7-9 and TRBJ1-5, the full variable domain reads DTGVSQNPRHKITKRGQNVTFRCDPISEHNRLYWYRQTLGQGPEFLTYFQNEAQLEKSRLLSDRFSAERPKGSFSTLEIQRTEQGDSAMYLCASSANNQPQHFGDGTRLSIL.

In this sample, this clonotype turned up a few times. This sequence joins TRBV5-5 and TRBJ2-4; D is ambiguous. The CDR3 loop spans 14 amino acids. Trimming left V 6 bases short and J 1 base short, with 11 bases between. The germline gives CDR1 SGHKS, CDR2 YYEKEE (reference sequence). CDR3 in DNA: TGTGCCAGCATCGGCCCAGCGGCCAAAAACATTCAGTACTTC. It specifies CASIGPAAKNIQYF. Combining the CDR3 with reference TRBV5-5 and TRBJ2-4 gives the whole variable domain DAGVTQSPTHLIKTRGQQVTLRCSPISGHKSVSWYQQVLGQGPQFIFQYYEKEERGRGNFPDRFSARQFPNYSSELNVNALLLGDSALYLCASIGPAAKNIQYFGAGTRLSVL.

The gene calls are TRBV12-3 or TRBV12-4 and TRBJ1-1, with D unresolved. V was trimmed by 3 bases and J by 2 bases, leaving 10 bases between them. The CDR3 is made up of 14 amino acids. The CDR3 DNA follows: TGTGCCAGCAGTTTGGGCGGTTCCAACACTGAAGCTTTCTTT. Translation: CASSLGGSNTEAFF.

The chain carries TRBV4-1 and TRBJ2-1, with 10 bases aligning to TRBD1. Looked up from germline, CDR1 is MGHRA and CDR2 is YSYEKL. The CDR3 is 13 amino acids. Trimming cost V 4 bases and J 8 bases; bases outside gene matches: 2. The CDR3 bases are TGCGCCAGCAGCCGGACAGGGGGTCATGAGCAGTTCTTC. Protein product: CASSRTGGHEQFF.

J is TRBJ2-7 and V is TRBV5-6, with 7 bases identical to TRBD1. With V trimmed by 2 bases and J by 6 bases, 14 bases remained unmatched. The CDR3 extends over 16 amino acids. Germline V CDR1 and CDR2: SGHDT, YYEEEE. Here the CDR3 DNA reads TGTGCCAGCAGCTTTCGCCCGGGACAGTCGATGGTCGAGCAGTACTTC. Translation gives CASSFRPGQSMVEQYF. Full variable domain (missing parts from reference TRBV5-6 and TRBJ2-7): DAGVTQSPTHLIKTRGQQVTLRCSPKSGHDTVSWYQQALGQGPQFIFQYYEEEERQRGNFPDRFSGHQFPNYSSELNVNALLLGDSALYLCASSFRPGQSMVEQYFGPGTRLTVT.

This clonotype came up a few times. The V and J genes are TRBV6-6 and TRBJ2-5, with TRBD2 matching 15 bases. The V and J ends lost 11 bases and 2 bases, in that order; junction bases with no gene match: 3. Per germline, CDR1 MNHNY and CDR2 SVGAGI (reference sequence). The CDR3 has 14 residues. CDR3 sequence reads: CAGTSGGTQETQYF. CDR3 nucleotides: TGTGCCGGGACTAGCGGGGGGACTCAAGAGACCCAGTACTTC.

The chain recombines TRBV12-3 or TRBV12-4 with TRBJ2-7; TRBD2 aligns across 10 bases. Trimming removed 3 bases from V and 7 bases from J; junction bases left unmatched: 3. The CDR3 covers 13 residues. The DNA for the CDR3 is TGTGCCAGCAGTTTTTTAGCGGGGGGAGAGCAGTACTTC. Amino acid sequence: CASSFLAGGEQYF.